These 24 T cell receptor beta chains share one sample of origin, sequenced in a study of blood T cell repertoires in COVID-19. The repertoire was sequenced with immunoSEQ multiplex PCR; TCRdb's copy has only in-frame clones and lacks some. Of some 240,000 clones in the sample, about 85% were seen once. The sequenced sample consisted of PBMCs or T cells enriched from blood (not recorded which). These receptors came from a woman between 45 and 60 years old who had been exposed to COVID-19.

The chain links TRBV11-2 to TRBJ2-6, with 7 bases that match TRBD1. This CDR3 region has 16 residues. Germline loops: CDR1 SGHAT, CDR2 FQNNGV. With 7 bases clipped from V and 0 bases from J, the junction kept 6 bases outside the gene matches. CDR3 coding DNA: TGTGCCAGCATGAACAGGGGTAACTCTGGGGCCAACGTCCTGACTTTC. Its translation is CASMNRGNSGANVLTF.

The chain couples TRBV18 to TRBJ1-6, with D hard to call. Per germline, CDR1 KGHSH and CDR2 LQKENI. Trimming shortened V by 1 base and J by 8 bases, and 12 bases separated the two germline ends. The length of the CDR3 is 15 residues. CDR3 sequence: CASSPLAAADSPLHF. For the CDR3, the DNA is TGTGCCAGCTCACCACTGGCGGCCGCCGATTCACCCCTCCACTTT.

This chain uses TRBV19 with TRBJ2-5; a weak D match, TRBD2 (5 bases). V was trimmed by 1 base and J by 5 bases, leaving 5 bases between them. There are 12 residues in the CDR3. Germline values: CDR1 LNHDA, CDR2 SQIVND (reference sequence). The CDR3 DNA follows: TGTGCCAGTAGTATAGGAGGGGAGACCCAGTACTTC. Its protein product is CASSIGGETQYF. The full variable domain, its missing parts supplied by reference TRBV19 and TRBJ2-5, is DGGITQSPKYLFRKEGQNVTLSCEQNLNHDAMYWYRQDPGQGLRLIYYSQIVNDFQKGDIAEGYSVSREKKESFPLTVTSAQKNPTAFYLCASSIGGETQYFGPGTRLLVL.

The chain is built from TRBV11-2 and TRBJ2-7; TRBD1 matches at 9 bases. Losses at the gene ends were 0 bases for V and 9 bases for J; bases not matched to a gene: 6. The germline CDR1 and CDR2 sequences are SGHAT and FQNNGV. The CDR3 contains 14 residues. The CDR3 DNA sequence: TGTGCCAGCAGCTTAGAAGGGACAGGGTTATGGCAGTACTTC. Translating gives CASSLEGTGLWQYF. The full variable domain, rest sourced from reference TRBV11-2 and TRBJ2-7, is EAGVAQSPRYKIIEKRQSVAFWCNPISGHATLYWYQQILGQGPKLLIQFQNNGVVDDSQLPKDRFSAERLKGVDSTLKIQPAKLEDSAVYLCASSLEGTGLWQYFGPGTRLTVT.

This chain links TRBV7-2 with TRBJ1-2, with D possibly TRBD1 on 6 matching bases. Germline V CDR1 and CDR2: SGHTA, FQGNSA. Trimming stripped 5 bases from V and 7 bases from J, with 20 bases between. The CDR3 is 15 residues long. Here the CDR3 DNA reads TGTGCCAGCAGCGACCGGACAGCCCCAATGAGTGGCTACACCTTC. It specifies CASSDRTAPMSGYTF.

The CDR3 spells CASSPTIPPLHF. CDR3 bases: TGTGCCAGCAGCCCCACAATCCCACCCCTCCACTTT. V and J are TRBV28 and TRBJ1-6; D gene ambiguous. The CDR3 has 12 residues. The ends were cut back, 6 bases at V and 11 bases at J, with 11 bases in the middle. The germline CDR1 and CDR2 sequences are MDHEN and SYDVKM.

The chain employs TRBV19 and TRBJ2-3; TRBD1 matches at 11 bases. With V trimmed by 10 bases and J by 3 bases, 3 bases remained unmatched. Germline V CDR1 and CDR2: LNHDA, SQIVND (reference sequence). The CDR3 is 13 amino acids. CDR3 bases: TGTGCCACCCGGGACAGGGGGACAGATACGCAGTATTTT. As protein: CATRDRGTDTQYF.

This clone was found once. As DNA, the CDR3 is TGTGCCAGTAGTATGGGGGGATTTAACTACGAGCAGTACTTC. Translation gives CASSMGGFNYEQYF. The chain joins TRBV19 to TRBJ2-7; D may be TRBD2 (6 bases). The CDR3 runs 14 residues. Deletions cut 3 bases from V and 3 bases from J, with 12 bases between. The V gene's germline CDR1 is LNHDA and CDR2 SQIVND (reference sequence).

This sequence joins TRBV28 and TRBJ1-3, with 11 bases matching TRBD1. Trimming at V came to 2 bases and at J to 4 bases, leaving 10 bases not matched to a gene. The CDR3 is 18 residues long. Germline lookup yields CDR1 MDHEN and CDR2 SYDVKM. CDR3 residues: CASSLDGTGGIKGNTIYF. For the CDR3, the DNA is TGTGCCAGCAGTTTAGACGGGACAGGGGGAATTAAAGGAAACACCATATATTTT.

In DNA form, the CDR3 reads TGTGCCAGCAGCCGTAGGGCAGGGGTGAACACCGGGGAGCTGTTTTTT. Translation: CASSRRAGVNTGELFF. This chain joins TRBV14 and TRBJ2-2; perhaps TRBD1 as D (6 bases). Between the trimmed V and J ends, which lost 4 bases and 1 base, there was a span of 13 bases. Germline loops: CDR1 SGHDN, CDR2 FVKESK. CDR3 length: 16 amino acids.

For this clone: The same CDR3 can be traced to other DNA sequences in this sample. The chain uses TRBV30 and TRBJ1-1; weak D call: TRBD1 (5 bases). In germline, CDR1 is GTSNPN, CDR2 SVGIG (reference sequence). The V end was cut by 0 bases, the J end by 4 bases, with 9 bases between. The CDR3 is 13 amino acids. Written as DNA, the CDR3 is TGTGCCTGGAGTGTCTCGGGGGGCACTGAAGCTTTCTTT. It codes for CAWSVSGGTEAFF.

This clone was counted between two and nine times. The chain couples TRBV5-1 to TRBJ1-2; D gene ambiguous. The germline V gene encodes CDR1 SGHRS and CDR2 YFSETQ. The CDR3 loop spans 13 amino acids. V shed 4 bases and J shed 4 bases, with 11 bases lying between them. CDR3 amino acids: CASSPGLGYGYTF. DNA for the CDR3: TGCGCCAGCAGCCCGGGTTTAGGCTATGGCTACACCTTC.

V and J are TRBV5-1 and TRBJ1-1, with a weak D call TRBD1 (6 bases). V lost 0 bases and J 0 bases, leaving 21 bases between the germline ends. Germline V gene lookup returns CDR1 SGHRS and CDR2 YFSETQ. CDR3 length: 19 amino acids. CDR3 amino acids: CASSLVLSGGLQLNTEAFF. CDR3 nucleotide sequence: TGCGCCAGCAGCTTGGTGTTAAGCGGGGGCCTACAATTGAACACTGAAGCTTTCTTT.

CDR3 amino acids: CASSLSGGYGYTF. In nucleotides, the CDR3 is TGTGCCAGCAGCTTAAGCGGCGGCTATGGCTACACCTTC. The rearrangement uses TRBV11-3 and TRBJ1-2; D is ambiguous. The germline V gene has CDR1 SGHNT and CDR2 YENEEA. The length of the CDR3 is 13 residues. Trimming removed 2 bases from V and 4 bases from J, with 8 bases in between.

This clone was picked up a small number of times. The V call is TRBV10-1, the J call TRBJ2-5; unclear D gene. From germline, CDR1 is WNHNN and CDR2 SYGVQD (reference sequence). Trimming removed 4 bases from V and 2 bases from J, with 8 bases in between. This CDR3 region has 13 residues. For the CDR3, the DNA is TGCGCCAGCAGTGCAGCCGGGCAAGAGACCCAGTACTTC. Protein: CASSAAGQETQYF.

The count of this clone is one. The V call is TRBV5-4, the J call TRBJ1-2; no clear D. Germline CDR1 and CDR2: SGHNT and YYREEE (reference sequence). V dropped 1 base and J dropped 4 bases, with 14 bases sitting between them. The CDR3 contains 15 residues. As DNA, the CDR3 is TGTGCCAGCAGCTTGAGGACGGGGTTATTCTATGGCTACACCTTC. Translation gives CASSLRTGLFYGYTF.

The table lists this clone with a count of one. This chain joins TRBV15 and TRBJ2-2; the match to TRBD2 covers 10 bases. This CDR3 has 18 residues. Trimming at V came to 1 base and at J to 3 bases, leaving 8 bases not matched to a gene. Germline CDR1 and CDR2: LNHNV and YYDKDF (reference sequence). This CDR3 is CATSRVRAGGPDTGELFF. CDR3 in DNA: TGTGCCACCAGCAGAGTTCGAGCGGGGGGGCCCGACACCGGGGAGCTGTTTTTT.

Concerning this clone: Within the sample, other DNA sequences also encode this same CDR3. The chain employs TRBV19 and TRBJ1-1, with D possibly being TRBD1 (6 bases). This CDR3 has 13 residues. Trimming cost V 9 bases and J 2 bases, with 13 bases left between them. Germline V gives CDR1 LNHDA, CDR2 SQIVND (reference sequence). The CDR3 region has the DNA TGTGCCAGCAGTGGACAGCTAAACACTGAAGCTTTCTTT. Encoded protein: CASSGQLNTEAFF.

The chain has TRBV15 and TRBJ2-6; 11 nucleotides align to TRBD1. This CDR3 spans 17 amino acids. Germline V CDR1 and CDR2: LNHNV, YYDKDF (reference sequence). After removal of 6 bases from V and 1 base from J, the junction contained 5 bases not matched to a gene. CDR3 loop: CATRPGQGVSGANVLTF. The CDR3 DNA reads TGTGCCACCAGACCGGGACAGGGGGTTTCTGGGGCCAACGTCCTGACTTTC.

The chain joins TRBV7-6 to TRBJ2-3; 8 bases agree with TRBD1. Germline trimming cut 5 bases from V and 0 bases from J; bases unmatched to any gene: 1. CDR1 is SGHVS and CDR2 is FNYEAQ in the germline V gene. The CDR3 extends over 14 amino acids. The CDR3 DNA reads as TGTGCCAGCAGCAGACAGGGGAGCACAGATACGCAGTATTTT. This gives the protein CASSRQGSTDTQYF.

Comments on this clone: Distinct nucleotide sequences in the sample also encode this CDR3. The chain recombines TRBV2 with TRBJ2-2; 8 positions match TRBD2. CDR3 length equals 15 residues. Germline values: CDR1 SNHLY, CDR2 FYNNEI. Unmatched junction bases numbered 8, after V lost 6 bases and J lost 5 bases. In nucleotides, the CDR3 is TGTGCCAGCAGCGACGGGGTAGCGGGGACCGGGGAGCTGTTTTTT. It encodes CASSDGVAGTGELFF.

The rearrangement joins TRBV6-1 to TRBJ1-1; D not resolved. The CDR3 loop spans 13 amino acids. From germline, CDR1 is MNHNS and CDR2 SASEGT. V lost 0 bases and J lost 7, with 9 bases in between. The CDR3: CASSEAGQLEAFF. CDR3 coding DNA: TGTGCCAGCAGTGAAGCGGGCCAGCTTGAAGCTTTCTTT.

The rearrangement joins TRBV7-9 to TRBJ1-1; D is unresolved. The CDR3 is 15 residues long. Germline V CDR1 and CDR2: SEHNR, FQNEAQ (reference sequence). Trimming took 2 bases from V and 0 from J, leaving 10 bases between them. The DNA for the CDR3 is TGTGCCAGCAGCTTATTACGGGAACTGAACACTGAAGCTTTCTTT. Amino acid sequence: CASSLLRELNTEAFF.

The V gene is TRBV7-9, the J gene TRBJ2-3; possibly TRBD2 for D (5 bases). The CDR3 is 16 amino acids. Germline loops: CDR1 SEHNR, CDR2 FQNEAQ (reference sequence). The ends were cut back, 6 bases at V and 1 base at J, with 17 bases in the middle. The CDR3 spells CASRTASDFRTDTQYF. CDR3 in DNA: TGTGCCAGCAGGACTGCGTCGGACTTTCGCACAGATACGCAGTATTTT.